These T cell receptor beta chains were read from a single sample in a study of cytomegalovirus exposure and HLA in healthy donors. Repertoires were generated with immunoSEQ multiplex PCR, while TCRdb's copy carries only in-frame clones and drops some. Of approximately 70,000 clones listed, approximately 71% are singletons. The sequenced material came from PBMCs. These receptors were collected from a man in his sixties in good health and CMV-seropositive. The CDR3 runs from the conserved cysteine through the conserved F or W.

J gene	V gene	CDR3 protein
TRBJ1-6	TRBV5-1	CASSSLSGTGINSPLHF
TRBJ2-2	TRBV4-1	CASSSSGRGEGELFF
TRBJ1-2	TRBV7-9	CASSFPSRVNYGYTF
TRBJ1-3	TRBV5-1	CASSLKLVPGQRHSGNTIYF
TRBJ1-1	TRBV19	CASSYGQGQEAFF
TRBJ2-3	TRBV11-3	CASSLDGSGSTDTQYF
TRBJ1-2	TRBV2	CASSDRQGHGYTF
TRBJ2-2	TRBV6-4	CASSVFQGTGELFF
TRBJ2-1	TRBV25-1	CASKGVGYNEQFF
TRBJ1-1	TRBV7-9	CASSLGPGGIWRNTEAFF
TRBJ1-2	TRBV19	CASSIQGQNYGYTF
TRBJ1-5	TRBV6-5	CASSPPGNQPQHF
TRBJ2-1	TRBV5-1	CASSLAGASISLYNEQFF
TRBJ2-7	TRBV13	CASSSSRASGIYEQYF
TRBJ2-5	TRBV27	CASSWTGTKETQYF
TRBJ2-5	TRBV5-6	CASSWRLAGSQETQYF
TRBJ2-1	TRBV29-1	CSVEGVVSGNEQFF
TRBJ1-2	TRBV6-5	CASSPNLAGAYGYTF